This TCR beta chain emerged from a study of T-cell reconstitution after alpha-beta-depleted transplantation in children. Study-wide points: Expanded clones from the graft, numbering several hundred, reportedly supplied alpha-beta T cells about two months after transplant. Newly produced T cells mostly provided counts and TCRbeta diversity after one year, as hyperexpanded clones declined. Surviving recipient T cells and thymic progenitors produced the high day-60 TCRbeta diversity seen in some patients.

This CDR3 has 14 amino acids. Per the germline V gene, CDR1 is MNHNS and CDR2 is SASEGT. V lost 5 bases and J lost 3; bases outside the gene matches: 5. Construction of the TCRbeta library involved unique molecular identifiers. TCRdb independently ran MiXCR on the PCR reads; one entry per CDR3 protein. The data contain 580,000 or so distinct CDR3 sequences, 23% of them singletons. This clonotype was picked up a small number of times. Its cognate antigen is unknown. This rearrangement joins TRBV6-1 to TRBJ1-1; TRBD1 matches 8 bases. This clonotype originated in a boy younger than two who had a stem cell transplant for acute myeloid leukemia, so the T cells may come from the graft donor. The input for sequencing was PBMCs, mostly from graft donor cells, taken 360 days after TCRalphabeta/CD19-depleted stem cell transplant. The CDR3 coding sequence is TGTGCCAGCAGTACCGGACAGGGCTACACTGAAGCTTTCTTT. Protein sequence: CASSTGQGYTEAFF.